The following is a TCR beta chain sequence with its context. Its antigen is undetermined. This entry belongs to a study of OX40 agonist ivuxolimab in advanced cancers. Study overall: Age averaged around 60 years (range about 23 to 85), and roughly 82% were male. The study, taken as a whole, reports: Relative to CD4+, CD8+ T cells held more expanded clones on average.

The CDR3 totals 15 residues. The V end was cut by 0 bases, the J end by 5 bases, with 11 bases between. Germline V gene sequence: CDR1 ENHRY, CDR2 SYGVKD. Data came from immunoSEQ multiplex PCR; TCRdb stores just in-frame clones and leaves some out. Of tens of thousands of clones in the sample, roughly 85% were seen once. Peripheral blood came from all dose cohorts at three timepoints. V and J are TRBV10-3 and TRBJ2-1, with D perhaps matching TRBD1 (6 bases). This clonotype was sampled from an adult with an advanced solid tumor such as melanoma, head and neck, liver or kidney cancer. The source was CD4+ or CD8+ T cells sorted from blood, collected in a trial of the OX40 agonist ivuxolimab. In DNA, the CDR3 is TGTGCCATCAGTGAGTCGACCAGGGGAGACAATGAGCAGTTCTTC. Protein product: CAISESTRGDNEQFF.